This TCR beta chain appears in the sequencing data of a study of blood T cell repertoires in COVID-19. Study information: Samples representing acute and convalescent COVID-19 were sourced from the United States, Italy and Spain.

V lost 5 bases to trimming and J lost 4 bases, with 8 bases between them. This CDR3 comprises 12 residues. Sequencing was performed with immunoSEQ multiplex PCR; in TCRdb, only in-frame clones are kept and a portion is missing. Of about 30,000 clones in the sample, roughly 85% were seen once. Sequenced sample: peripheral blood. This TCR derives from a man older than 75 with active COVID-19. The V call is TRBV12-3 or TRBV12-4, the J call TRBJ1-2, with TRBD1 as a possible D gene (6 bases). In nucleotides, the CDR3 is TGTGCCAGCAGTCGAGGGGGCTATGGCTACACCTTC. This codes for CASSRGGYGYTF.